These 14 T cell receptor beta chains were all obtained from the same sample, sequenced in a study of cytomegalovirus exposure and HLA in healthy donors. Use of 60 Vbeta and 13 Jbeta primers characterized the PCR. The table came from immunoSEQ multiplex PCR; TCRdb's copy has only in-frame clones and leaves some out. The sample table sets out fewer than 85,000 clones. The specimen sequenced was PBMCs. These receptors all stem from a man aged 50 to 59 in good health and CMV-seropositive.

The chain employs TRBV6-1 and TRBJ2-6, with 7 positions matching TRBD1. Unmatched junction bases numbered 6, after V lost 6 bases and J lost 4 bases. The length of the CDR3 is 15 residues. CDR1 is MNHNS, CDR2 SASEGT, per germline. The CDR3 reads CASSPTGAGANVLTF. CDR3 in DNA: TGTGCCAGCAGCCCCACAGGGGCCGGGGCCAACGTCCTGACTTTC.

The V call is TRBV14, the J call TRBJ2-3; TRBD2 aligns across 7 bases. Trimming cost V 4 bases and J 5 bases; bases outside gene matches: 9. The CDR3 is 15 amino acids. Per the germline V gene, CDR1 is SGHDN and CDR2 is FVKESK. CDR3 in DNA: TGTGCCAGCAGCCGGACTAGGACGGCGGGAGATACGCAGTATTTT. Its translation: CASSRTRTAGDTQYF. Complete variable domain (other parts from reference TRBV14 and TRBJ2-3): EAGVTQFPSHSVIEKGQTVTLRCDPISGHDNLYWYRRVMGKEIKFLLHFVKESKQDESGMPNNRFLAERTGGTYSTLKVQPAELEDSGVYFCASSRTRTAGDTQYFGPGTRLTVL.

J is TRBJ1-4 and V is TRBV25-1, with D perhaps matching TRBD1 (5 bases). V gave up 3 bases and J gave up 0 bases, with 5 bases separating them. Germline V gene data show CDR1 as MGHDK and CDR2 as SYGVNS. The CDR3 contains 14 residues. Here the CDR3 DNA reads TGTGCCAGCAGTGAGACAGCAACTAATGAAAAACTGTTTTTT. This codes for CASSETATNEKLFF.

This chain connects TRBV19 to TRBJ2-1; TRBD1 matches at 8 bases. The CDR3 sequence is 14 residues long. J was trimmed by 8 bases and V by 8 bases; bases with no gene match: 11. The germline V gene encodes CDR1 LNHDA and CDR2 SQIVND (reference sequence). The chain's CDR3 is CASATGTGRHEQFF. The CDR3 DNA sequence: TGTGCCAGTGCTACCGGGACAGGTCGCCATGAGCAGTTCTTC.

The gene calls are TRBV6-1 and TRBJ2-7, with 9 bases lining up with TRBD1. The V segment lost 6 bases and the J segment 3 bases; nucleotides outside the gene matches: 3. Germline assignment: CDR1 MNHNS and CDR2 SASEGT. The CDR3 has 13 amino acids. The CDR3 DNA is TGTGCCAGCAGCAGACAGGGGGACTACGAGCAGTACGTC. Its protein product is CASSRQGDYEQYV.

The V and J genes are TRBV2 and TRBJ2-2; 9 bases are shared with TRBD1. CDR3 length: 14 amino acids. The junction had 3 bases not matched to a gene; V was cut back by 8 bases and J by 2 bases. The germline gives CDR1 SNHLY, CDR2 FYNNEI. The chain's CDR3 is CASLGQGNTGELFF. CDR3 DNA: TGTGCCAGCCTGGGACAGGGCAACACCGGGGAGCTGTTTTTT.

Notes on this clone: Distinct nucleotide sequences in the sample also encode this CDR3. The genes are TRBV29-1 and TRBJ1-1, with D possibly being TRBD1 (6 bases). Trimming left V 7 bases short and J 3 bases short, with 12 bases between. The CDR3 contains 12 residues. Germline CDR1 SQVTM, CDR2 ANQGSEA. DNA of the CDR3: TGCAGCGCGGGACACCTAGACACTGAAGCTTTCTTT. It codes for CSAGHLDTEAFF. Using reference TRBV29-1 and TRBJ1-1 for the parts outside the CDR3, the full variable domain is SAVISQKPSRDICQRGTSLTIQCQVDSQVTMMFWYRQQPGQSLTLIATANQGSEATYESGFVIDKFPISRPNLTFSTLTVSNMSPEDSSIYLCSAGHLDTEAFFGQGTRLTVV.

The J gene is TRBJ2-2, the V gene TRBV2; 10 nucleotides match TRBD1. Germline V gene sequence: CDR1 SNHLY, CDR2 FYNNEI. The CDR3 consists of 15 residues. V dropped 4 bases and J dropped 6; count of bases not matched to a gene: 5. DNA of the CDR3: TGTGCCAGCAGTGGGTCGGGACAGGGGCCCGGGGAGCTGTTTTTT. Amino acids: CASSGSGQGPGELFF.

The chain has TRBV5-6 and TRBJ2-3; weak D call: TRBD2 (5 bases). The CDR3 spans 14 residues. V was shortened by 1 base and J by 3 bases, with 9 bases between the two germline ends. CDR1 is SGHDT, CDR2 YYEEEE, per germline. In DNA form, the CDR3 reads TGTGCCAGCAGCTTGTTACGGGATACAGATACGCAGTATTTT. It translates to CASSLLRDTDTQYF. Drawing the rest from reference TRBV5-6 and TRBJ2-3, the complete variable domain is DAGVTQSPTHLIKTRGQQVTLRCSPKSGHDTVSWYQQALGQGPQFIFQYYEEEERQRGNFPDRFSGHQFPNYSSELNVNALLLGDSALYLCASSLLRDTDTQYFGPGTRLTVL.

The DNA of the CDR3 is TGCGCCAGCAGCCAATCACCGGGACAGGGGGGAGACGGCTACACCTTC. Encoded protein: CASSQSPGQGGDGYTF. The chain has TRBV4-1 and TRBJ1-2, with 11 bases identical to TRBD1. The CDR3 extends over 16 amino acids. From germline, CDR1 is MGHRA and CDR2 YSYEKL. After removal of 2 bases from V and 8 bases from J, the junction contained 10 bases not matched to a gene.

CDR3 sequence (DNA): TGTGCCAGCAGCCTAATCCTCACAGATACGCAGTATTTT. Translating it yields CASSLILTDTQYF. This chain links TRBV7-3 with TRBJ2-3; D unclear. CDR3 length: 13 amino acids. Trimming shortened V by 5 bases and J by 2 bases, and 8 bases separated the two germline ends. CDR1 and CDR2 (germline): SGHTA, FQGTGA.

V and J are TRBV5-1 and TRBJ2-5, with TRBD2 matching 11 bases. The V gene's germline CDR1 is SGHRS and CDR2 YFSETQ. The V and J ends lost 4 bases and 2 bases, in that order; junction bases with no gene match: 4. The CDR3 contains 15 residues. This CDR3 is CASSPGTSGQETQYF. DNA of the CDR3: TGCGCCAGCAGCCCGGGGACTAGCGGACAAGAGACCCAGTACTTC.

This chain joins TRBV10-3 and TRBJ2-7, with D tentatively TRBD1 (5 bases). CDR3 size: 15 residues. Germline loops: CDR1 ENHRY, CDR2 SYGVKD. V was pared by 3 bases and J by 0 bases, with 12 bases between. CDR3 in DNA: TGTGCCATCAGTGAAGGAATAGGGGTCTCCTACGAGCAGTACTTC. Translating gives CAISEGIGVSYEQYF.

The chain carries TRBV6-5 and TRBJ2-1, with D maybe TRBD1 (7 bases). This CDR3 has 14 amino acids. Trimming cost V 7 bases and J 5 bases, with 15 bases left between them. In germline, CDR1 is MNHEY, CDR2 SVGAGI. In nucleotides, the CDR3 is TGTGCCAGCATGCGGGACAGTTCTGACAATGAGCAGTTCTTC. Protein product: CASMRDSSDNEQFF.